This T cell receptor (beta chain) was retrieved from a study of T-cell memory formation after mild COVID-19. One entry per CDR3 protein results from TCRdb running MiXCR on the 5' RACE reads. The sample carries approximately 170,000 distinct CDR3 sequences, over 10% recorded once. Per germline, CDR1 DFQATT and CDR2 SNEGSKA (reference sequence). V dropped 6 bases and J dropped 0 bases, with 10 bases sitting between them. This CDR3 contains 13 residues. This clonotype was recorded a few times. The source is a man aged 18 to 29 who had mild COVID-19 (a few samples of this study predate the infection). Cell type and time point are not known. The genes are TRBV20-1 and TRBJ2-3; possible D gene TRBD1, 6 bases. The sequencing input was PBMCs or a T cell subset sorted from them (not recorded which). The CDR3, as DNA: TGCAGTGCAGGGGGACATAGCACAGATACGCAGTATTTT. Its translation: CSAGGHSTDTQYF.